A single sample is the source of the 32 T cell receptor beta chains below, sequenced in a study of neurological immune-mediated disorders. Noted time point: technical triplicate 3. MiXCR was run by TCRdb on the 5' RACE reads, yielding one entry per CDR3 protein. The table shows tens of thousands of distinct CDR3 sequences, with 20% to 25% occurring only once. The sample was PBMCs. The receptors originated from a man in his fifties or sixties with HTLV-1-associated myelopathy (HAM/TSP).

This clonotype was detected ten times or more. The chain joins TRBV25-1 to TRBJ2-1; unclear D gene. The V end lost 7 bases, the J end lost 4 bases, and 11 bases lay between the germline ends. The CDR3 is 13 amino acids. The germline V gene has CDR1 MGHDK and CDR2 SYGVNS. This CDR3 reads CASNSPGYNEQFF. CDR3 nucleotides: TGTGCCAGCAACTCACCCGGTTACAATGAGCAGTTCTTC.

For this clonotype: A read error is possible here, since a much larger clone lies one base away. The CDR3, as DNA: TGTGCCAGCAGTGCCTTAAGGCTAGCGTACAATGAGCAGTTCTTC. Amino acid sequence: CASSALRLAYNEQFF. V gene TRBV12-3 or TRBV12-4 combines with J gene TRBJ2-1; D may be TRBD2 (6 bases). Trimming shortened V by 5 bases and J by 4 bases, and 15 bases separated the two germline ends. The CDR3 sequence is 15 residues long.

This clonotype was counted many times. The chain combines TRBV9 with TRBJ2-6; tentatively, D is TRBD2 (5 bases). Looked up from germline, CDR1 is SGDLS and CDR2 is YYNGEE. This CDR3 spans 16 amino acids. V was trimmed by 4 bases and J by 0 bases, leaving 11 bases between them. CDR3 loop: CASSNSVTSGANVLTF. The CDR3, as DNA: TGTGCCAGCAGCAATAGCGTAACCTCTGGGGCCAACGTCCTGACTTTC.

This clonotype has a count of ten or more. The chain links TRBV3-1 to TRBJ2-7; D perhaps matches TRBD1 (5 bases). Trimming took 0 bases from V and 5 from J, leaving 11 bases between them. The CDR3 is 14 residues long. Germline CDR1 and CDR2: LGHDT and YNNKEL (reference sequence). CDR3 amino acids: CASSQDILGDEQYF. CDR3 bases: TGTGCCAGCAGCCAAGATATTTTAGGGGACGAGCAGTACTTC.

This clonotype appeared many times. The rearrangement joins TRBV20-1 to TRBJ2-7; D is uncertain. V shed 4 bases and J shed 3 bases, with 10 bases lying between them. This CDR3 spans 12 amino acids. Looked up from germline, CDR1 is DFQATT and CDR2 is SNEGSKA (reference sequence). The CDR3 loop is CSATAEGYEQYF. CDR3 bases: TGCAGTGCTACCGCGGAAGGCTACGAGCAGTACTTC.

This clonotype showed up many times. The chain recombines TRBV20-1 with TRBJ2-7; maybe TRBD2 (7 bases). Germline CDR1 is DFQATT and CDR2 is SNEGSKA (reference sequence). The CDR3 runs 16 residues. Between the trimmed V and J ends, which lost 1 base and 4 bases, there was a span of 20 bases. The CDR3 spells CSARAPRGGRNYEQYF. Written as DNA, the CDR3 is TGCAGTGCTAGAGCCCCCCGCGGGGGCCGCAATTACGAGCAGTACTTC.

A few counts support this clonotype. The chain joins TRBV7-2 to TRBJ2-7; 13 bases agree with TRBD2. CDR1 and CDR2 from the germline V gene are SGHTA and FQGNSA. The CDR3 length is 15 residues. The trim removed 3 bases at V and 6 bases at J, leaving 5 bases unmatched. Written as DNA, the CDR3 is TGTGCCAGCAGCTTGGGGGGGACTAGCGGGGTCGAGCAGTACTTC. Residues: CASSLGGTSGVEQYF.

This clonotype was recorded a few times. The CDR3 here is CASSLGTKVYEQYF. The DNA for the CDR3 is TGTGCCAGCAGCTTAGGCACAAAGGTCTACGAGCAGTACTTC. V usage is TRBV7-9 and J usage is TRBJ2-7; D gene unclear. This CDR3 spans 14 amino acids. Trimming took off 1 base at V and 3 bases at J, with 10 bases between the two ends. CDR1 and CDR2 (germline): SEHNR, FQNEAQ (reference sequence).

This clonotype was recorded many times. The chain employs TRBV9 and TRBJ2-2; the match to TRBD1 covers 9 bases. This CDR3 contains 16 residues. Germline CDR1 reads SGDLS; CDR2 reads YYNGEE. After removal of 0 bases from V and 5 bases from J, the junction contained 5 bases not matched to a gene. CDR3 protein: CASSVVGTGKTGELFF. Written as DNA, the CDR3 is TGTGCCAGCAGCGTAGTGGGGACAGGGAAGACCGGGGAGCTGTTTTTT.

This clonotype was detected ten times or more. CDR3 sequence: CASSQDRRGYTF. In DNA form, the CDR3 reads TGTGCCAGCAGCCAAGATCGTCGAGGCTACACCTTC. The V gene is TRBV3-1, the J gene TRBJ1-2, with D uncertain. CDR1 LGHDT and CDR2 YNNKEL come from the germline V gene (reference sequence). The CDR3 has 12 residues. V was shortened by 0 bases and J by 8 bases, with 7 bases between the two germline ends.

The J gene is TRBJ1-5, the V gene TRBV21-1; the DNA was not used to check the table's D call, TRBD1. TRBV21-1 is assigned pseudogene status. The CDR3 length is 16 residues. CDR3 residues: CASSSPRGTRGRPQHF. CDR3 bases: TGTGCCAGCAGCTCCCCGAGGGGCACACGAGGGAGGCCCCAGCATTTT.

This clonotype was observed many times. The chain combines TRBV5-6 with TRBJ1-2; D uncertain. The germline gives CDR1 SGHDT, CDR2 YYEEEE. This CDR3 has 13 residues. Trimming cost V 5 bases and J 5 bases, with 13 bases left between them. This chain's CDR3 is CASRRPETYGYTF. CDR3 bases: TGTGCCAGCAGGCGCCCCGAGACTTATGGCTACACCTTC.

This clonotype has ten or more counts. V and J are TRBV27 and TRBJ2-1; D not resolved. Trimming stripped 2 bases from V and 2 bases from J, with 4 bases between. Germline CDR1 and CDR2: MNHEY and SMNVEV (reference sequence). The CDR3 sequence is 13 residues long. CDR3 region: CASSLGAYNEQFF. CDR3 in DNA: TGTGCCAGCAGTTTAGGCGCCTACAATGAGCAGTTCTTC.

The table lists this clonotype with a few counts. The chain employs TRBV29-1 and TRBJ2-2; 7 nucleotides agree with TRBD2. The V gene end was trimmed by 4 bases and the J gene end by 0 bases; junction bases not matched to a gene: 5. The CDR3 is 15 residues long. Germline V gene data show CDR1 as SQVTM and CDR2 as ANQGSEA. The CDR3 is CSVVRAGANTGELFF. The CDR3 DNA follows: TGCAGCGTTGTCCGTGCGGGGGCGAACACCGGGGAGCTGTTTTTT.

This clonotype was seen many times. The chain couples TRBV3-1 to TRBJ2-5; 10 positions match TRBD2. V shed 4 bases, J shed 3 bases, and the junction held 8 bases outside the gene matches. This CDR3 has 16 residues. Germline assignment: CDR1 LGHDT and CDR2 YNNKEL (reference sequence). The CDR3 DNA reads TGTGCCAGCAGCCCCGGAGGAGCGGGAGGGGAAGAGACCCAGTACTTC. Translating gives CASSPGGAGGEETQYF.

This clonotype was seen at least ten times. The chain employs TRBV5-1 and TRBJ2-7; the D gene is possibly TRBD1 (6 bases). Deletions cut 4 bases from V and 0 bases from J, with 8 bases between. The germline V gene has CDR1 SGHRS and CDR2 YFSETQ. CDR3 length equals 13 residues. This chain's CDR3 is CASSPTGSYEQYF. The CDR3 DNA reads as TGCGCCAGCAGCCCGACAGGCTCCTACGAGCAGTACTTC.

This clonotype was recorded at least ten times. The V call is TRBV7-9, the J call TRBJ2-2; 11 bases are a match to TRBD2. The V segment lost 1 base and the J segment 5 bases; nucleotides outside the gene matches: 3. Germline CDR1 reads SEHNR; CDR2 reads FQNEAQ (reference sequence). CDR3 length equals 16 residues. The CDR3 nucleotides read TGTGCCAGCAGCTTAGGACTAGCGGGATATACCGGGGAGCTGTTTTTT. This translates into CASSLGLAGYTGELFF.

This clonotype was counted many times. The chain is built from TRBV20-1 and TRBJ2-7; tentative D call: TRBD1 (6 bases). Trimming stripped 1 base from V and 6 bases from J, with 13 bases between. Per germline, CDR1 DFQATT and CDR2 SNEGSKA (reference sequence). This CDR3 region has 13 residues. CDR3 sequence reads: CSARVAGVGEQYF. DNA of the CDR3: TGCAGTGCTAGAGTTGCAGGGGTCGGCGAGCAGTACTTC.

This clonotype showed up many times. The chain uses TRBV9 and TRBJ2-2; no definite D call. The ends were cut back, 3 bases at V and 1 base at J, with 4 bases in the middle. The CDR3 has 13 amino acids. The germline CDR1 and CDR2 sequences are SGDLS and YYNGEE. The CDR3 here is CASSALNTGELFF. The CDR3 DNA sequence: TGTGCCAGCAGCGCCCTGAACACCGGGGAGCTGTTTTTT.

This clonotype was observed a few times. The chain joins TRBV20-1 to TRBJ2-5, with 7 bases identical to TRBD2. CDR1 DFQATT and CDR2 SNEGSKA come from the germline V gene (reference sequence). The length of the CDR3 is 15 residues. The V and J ends lost 0 bases and 3 bases, in that order; junction bases with no gene match: 7. CDR3 region: CSARDYRLAEETQYF. The CDR3 DNA reads TGCAGTGCTAGAGATTATCGGCTAGCGGAAGAGACCCAGTACTTC.

This clonotype was recorded many times. The chain couples TRBV14 to TRBJ2-1, with 10 bases matching TRBD2. Trimming cost V 1 base and J 3 bases; bases outside gene matches: 9. Germline lookup yields CDR1 SGHDN and CDR2 FVKESK. The CDR3 has 18 residues. The CDR3 DNA sequence: TGTGCCAGCAGCCAAGTAGCCGGGGGGACTAGCGTCTACAATGAGCAGTTCTTC. It yields the protein CASSQVAGGTSVYNEQFF.

The V and J genes are TRBV6-6 and TRBJ1-2; weak D call: TRBD1 (5 bases). The ends were cut back, 5 bases at V and 7 bases at J, with 14 bases in the middle. The CDR3 totals 13 residues. In germline, CDR1 is MNHNY, CDR2 SVGAGI (reference sequence). The CDR3 loop is CASSPGTRFGYTF. The CDR3 DNA reads TGTGCCAGCAGTCCAGGGACCCGATTTGGCTACACCTTC.

Ten or more counts support this clonotype. The chain combines TRBV20-1 with TRBJ2-7; a possible D gene is TRBD1 (6 bases). V lost 7 bases, J lost 0 bases, and 13 bases lay in between. CDR1 and CDR2 (germline): DFQATT, SNEGSKA (reference sequence). CDR3 length: 13 amino acids. In DNA form, the CDR3 reads TGCAGTGTTCTCCTGGACAGCTCCTACGAGCAGTACTTC. It translates to CSVLLDSSYEQYF.

In its sample, this clonotype was seen a few times. The CDR3 loop is CASSFGSAKETQYF. The CDR3 DNA follows: TGTGCCAGCAGTTTCGGGTCAGCGAAGGAGACCCAGTACTTC. The V gene is TRBV12-3 or TRBV12-4, the J gene TRBJ2-5; D not resolved. V was cut by 3 bases and J by 5 bases, with 13 bases left in between. CDR3 length: 14 residues.

At least ten counts were recorded for this clonotype. CDR3 sequence (DNA): TGCAGTGCTAGAGATCCGGGACACCAAAACACTGAAGCTTTCTTT. Its protein product is CSARDPGHQNTEAFF. This chain uses TRBV20-1 with TRBJ1-1; D is perhaps TRBD1 (6 bases). CDR3 length: 15 amino acids. The germline CDR1 and CDR2 sequences are DFQATT and SNEGSKA (reference sequence). Trimming left V 0 bases short and J 2 bases short, with 13 bases between.

This chain links TRBV7-9 with TRBJ1-5; D remains ambiguous. CDR1 and CDR2 (germline): SEHNR, FQNEAQ (reference sequence). Trimming left V 5 bases short and J 7 bases short, with 12 bases between. This CDR3 spans 13 amino acids. CDR3 DNA: TGTGCCAGCAGCCATGAGGGAGGACAGCCCCAGCATTTT. It codes for CASSHEGGQPQHF.

The chain recombines TRBV9 with TRBJ2-1; 11 positions agree with TRBD2. Trimming at V came to 4 bases and at J to 9 bases, leaving 18 bases not matched to a gene. Germline values: CDR1 SGDLS, CDR2 YYNGEE. The CDR3 is 18 residues long. This CDR3 reads CASSRGLAGLKDGGEQFF. For the CDR3, the DNA is TGTGCCAGCAGCCGCGGACTAGCGGGCTTAAAAGATGGTGGTGAGCAGTTCTTC.

The chain employs TRBV28 and TRBJ2-1, with D hard to call. The CDR3 is 17 residues long. The germline V and J ends were trimmed by 5 bases and 5 bases, with 22 bases remaining between them. Per the germline V gene, CDR1 is MDHEN and CDR2 is SYDVKM. The CDR3 DNA is TGTGCCAGCAGTCAGTCATTAGGTTTCATGGTGGACAATGAGCAGTTCTTC. It encodes CASSQSLGFMVDNEQFF.

In its sample, this clonotype was seen many times. The chain joins TRBV12-3 or TRBV12-4 to TRBJ2-5; the D gene is possibly TRBD2 (5 bases). Trimming left V 6 bases short and J 5 bases short, with 16 bases between. There are 14 residues in the CDR3. CDR3 DNA: TGTGCCAGCAGACCACTAGGCCCGTGGGAGACCCAGTACTTC. Its translation: CASRPLGPWETQYF.

Many counts were recorded for this clonotype. The chain combines TRBV20-1 with TRBJ1-6; 9 bases agree with TRBD1. This CDR3 has 14 amino acids. V lost 3 bases and J lost 10; bases outside the gene matches: 7. Germline-derived CDR1 and CDR2 are DFQATT and SNEGSKA (reference sequence). CDR3 bases: TGCAGTGCTAGCGGGGGACAGGGTCTCTCACCCCTCCACTTT. Encoded protein: CSASGGQGLSPLHF.

There are many counts of this clonotype. The rearrangement links TRBV12-3 or TRBV12-4 to TRBJ2-1; 13 nucleotides agree with TRBD2. The CDR3 loop spans 14 amino acids. Trimming took 4 bases from V and 6 from J; bases not matched to a gene: 0. CDR3 DNA sequence: TGTGCCAGCAGTTGGACTAGCGGGAGCAATGAGCAGTTCTTC. Encoded protein: CASSWTSGSNEQFF.

This clonotype was found many times. The chain recombines TRBV12-3 or TRBV12-4 with TRBJ1-1; the D is unclear. This CDR3 is built from 14 residues. V was cut by 8 bases and J by 4 bases, with 17 bases left in between. The CDR3 DNA reads TGTGCCAGCTATGTGCTGGGCGTGGGCACTGAAGCTTTCTTT. Translated, it gives CASYVLGVGTEAFF.